This is a list of T cell receptor beta chains from one sample in a study of pediatric ulcerative colitis. Profiled with immunoSEQ multiplex PCR; TCRdb holds only in-frame clones, not every one. The data contain tens of thousands of clones, 78% of them seen just once; the ten biggest clones take up 3% to 4.5%. Material for sequencing was gut tissue. The receptor source for this set is a girl between 5 and 17 years old with moderate ulcerative colitis. CDR3s include the opening cysteine and the closing phenylalanine or tryptophan. A D gene is named only where the DNA matches it firmly. Not all rows give a size; the values are once, few, many and, for expanded clones, a class.

V	size	D	J	DNA	CDR3
TRBV30	.	.	TRBJ1-2	TGTGCCTGGAGAAAGGCAGGAAGTCTTAACTATGGCTACACCTTC	CAWRKAGSLNYGYTF
TRBV2	.	TRBD1	TRBJ1-2	TGTGCCAGCAGAACCGGGACAGGGGGCGACGTTCACTATGGCTACACCTTC	CASRTGTGGDVHYGYTF
TRBV7-2	.	.	TRBJ1-5	TGTGCCAGCAGCACCCGGGCCGCTTACAATCAGCCCCAGCATTTT	CASSTRAAYNQPQHF
TRBV29-1	.	TRBD1	TRBJ2-7	TGCAGCGTTGGATCTGACAGGGCCTACGAGCAGTACTTC	CSVGSDRAYEQYF
TRBV10-2	.	.	TRBJ2-1	TGCGCCAGCAGTGAGTATGACCTTGAGCAGTTCTTC	CASSEYDLEQFF
TRBV19	few	.	TRBJ1-2	TGTGCCAGCCAACCCCCCGGCAGGGCCCATGGCTACACCTTC	CASQPPGRAHGYTF
TRBV9	.	.	TRBJ2-2	TGTGCCAGCAGCGGAGTGACTCGGAACACCGGGGAGCTGTTTTTT	CASSGVTRNTGELFF
TRBV18	.	.	TRBJ2-1	TGTGCCAGCTCACCAACCATCAATGAGCAGTTCTTC	CASSPTINEQFF
TRBV7-2	.	TRBD1	TRBJ1-1	TGTGCCAGCAGCCCCCCCAGGGGGCCGAGAATGAACACTGAAGCTTTCTTT	CASSPPRGPRMNTEAFF
TRBV15	.	.	TRBJ1-2	TGTGCCACCAGCAGAGATGTAGTACCTCAGGAGTACACCTTC	CATSRDVVPQEYTF